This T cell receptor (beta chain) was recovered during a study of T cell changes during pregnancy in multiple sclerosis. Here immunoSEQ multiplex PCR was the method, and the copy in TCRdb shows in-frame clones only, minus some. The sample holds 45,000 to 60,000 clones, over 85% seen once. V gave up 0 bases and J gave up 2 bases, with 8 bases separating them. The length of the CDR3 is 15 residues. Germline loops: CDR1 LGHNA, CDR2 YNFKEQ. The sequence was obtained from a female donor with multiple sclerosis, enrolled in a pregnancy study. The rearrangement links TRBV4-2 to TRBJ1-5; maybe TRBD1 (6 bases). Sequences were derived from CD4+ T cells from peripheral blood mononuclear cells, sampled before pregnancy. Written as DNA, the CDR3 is TGTGCCAGCAGCCAAGATCGACAGGGCAATCAGCCCCAGCATTTT. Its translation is CASSQDRQGNQPQHF.